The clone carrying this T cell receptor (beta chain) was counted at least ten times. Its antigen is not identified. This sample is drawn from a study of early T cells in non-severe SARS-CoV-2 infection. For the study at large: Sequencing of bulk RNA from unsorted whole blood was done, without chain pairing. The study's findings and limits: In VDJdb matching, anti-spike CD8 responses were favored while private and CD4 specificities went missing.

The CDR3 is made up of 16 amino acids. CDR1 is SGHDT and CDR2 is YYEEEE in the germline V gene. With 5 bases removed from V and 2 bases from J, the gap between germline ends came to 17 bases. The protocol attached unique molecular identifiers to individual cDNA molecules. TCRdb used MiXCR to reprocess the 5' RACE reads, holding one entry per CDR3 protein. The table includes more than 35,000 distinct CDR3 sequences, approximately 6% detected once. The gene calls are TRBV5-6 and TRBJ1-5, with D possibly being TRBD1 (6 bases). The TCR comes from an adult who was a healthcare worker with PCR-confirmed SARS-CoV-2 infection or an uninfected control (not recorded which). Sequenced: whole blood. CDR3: CASSFGGAGGNQPQHF. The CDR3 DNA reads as TGTGCCAGCAGTTTCGGGGGCGCGGGAGGCAATCAGCCCCAGCATTTT.